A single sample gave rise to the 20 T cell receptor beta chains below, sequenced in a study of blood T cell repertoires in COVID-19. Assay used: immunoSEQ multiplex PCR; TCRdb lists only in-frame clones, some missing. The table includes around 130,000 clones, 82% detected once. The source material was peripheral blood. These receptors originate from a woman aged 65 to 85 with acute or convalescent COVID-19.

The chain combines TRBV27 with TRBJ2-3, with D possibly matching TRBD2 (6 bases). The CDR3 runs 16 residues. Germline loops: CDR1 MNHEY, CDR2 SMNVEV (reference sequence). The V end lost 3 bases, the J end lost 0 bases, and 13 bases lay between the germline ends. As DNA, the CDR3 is TGTGCCAGCAGTTTCTCTCGGGGGAGTAGCACAGATACGCAGTATTTT. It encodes CASSFSRGSSTDTQYF.

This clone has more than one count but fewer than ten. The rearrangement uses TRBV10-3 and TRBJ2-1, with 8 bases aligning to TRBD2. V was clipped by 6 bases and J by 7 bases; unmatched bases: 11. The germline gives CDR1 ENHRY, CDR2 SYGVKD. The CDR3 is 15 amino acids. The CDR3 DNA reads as TGTGCCATCAGCGCGAACATTGGCGGGGGGAATGAGCAGTTCTTC. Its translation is CAISANIGGGNEQFF.

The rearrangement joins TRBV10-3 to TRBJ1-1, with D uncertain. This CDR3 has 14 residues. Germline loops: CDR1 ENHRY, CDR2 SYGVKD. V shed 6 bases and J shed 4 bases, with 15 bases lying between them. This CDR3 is CAISLGGQGTEAFF. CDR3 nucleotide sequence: TGTGCCATCAGCCTAGGAGGGCAAGGCACTGAAGCTTTCTTT.

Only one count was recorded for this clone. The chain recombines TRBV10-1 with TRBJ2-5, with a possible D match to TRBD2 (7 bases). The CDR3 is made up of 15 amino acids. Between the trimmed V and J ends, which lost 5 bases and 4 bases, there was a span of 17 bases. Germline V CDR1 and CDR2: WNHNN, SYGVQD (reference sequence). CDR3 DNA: TGCGCCAGCAGTAATTTTCAGGGGAGGGCAGAGACCCAGTACTTC. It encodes CASSNFQGRAETQYF.

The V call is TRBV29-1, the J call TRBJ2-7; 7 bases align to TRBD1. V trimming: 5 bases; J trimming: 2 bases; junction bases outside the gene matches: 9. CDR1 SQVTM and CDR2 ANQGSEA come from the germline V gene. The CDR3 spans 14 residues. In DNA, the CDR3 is TGCAGCGTTCTAACAGGGGCTTCAGCCTACGAGCAGTACTTC. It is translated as CSVLTGASAYEQYF.

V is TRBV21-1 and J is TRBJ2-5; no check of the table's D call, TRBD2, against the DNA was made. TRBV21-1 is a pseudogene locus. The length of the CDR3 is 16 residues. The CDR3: CASRPRLATLSETQYF. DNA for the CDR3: TGTGCCAGCAGACCCCGCCTAGCTACACTTTCTGAGACCCAGTACTTC.

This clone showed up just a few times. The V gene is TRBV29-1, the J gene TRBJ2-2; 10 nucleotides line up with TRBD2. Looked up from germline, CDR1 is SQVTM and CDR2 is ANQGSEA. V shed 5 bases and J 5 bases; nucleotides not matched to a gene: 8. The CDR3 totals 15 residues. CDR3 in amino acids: CSVSLLAGATGELFF. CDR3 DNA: TGCAGCGTTAGCCTCCTAGCGGGGGCGACCGGGGAGCTGTTTTTT.

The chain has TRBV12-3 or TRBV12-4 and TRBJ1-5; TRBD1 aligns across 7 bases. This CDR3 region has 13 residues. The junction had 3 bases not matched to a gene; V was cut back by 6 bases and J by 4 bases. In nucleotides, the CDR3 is TGTGCCAGCAGCATGACAGGGAATCAGCCCCAGCATTTT. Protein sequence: CASSMTGNQPQHF.

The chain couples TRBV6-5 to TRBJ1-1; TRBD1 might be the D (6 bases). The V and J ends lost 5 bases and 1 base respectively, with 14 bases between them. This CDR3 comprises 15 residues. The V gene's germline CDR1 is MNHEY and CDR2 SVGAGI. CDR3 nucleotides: TGTGCCAGCAGTCCGGGACACCTTAGGAACACTGAAGCTTTCTTT. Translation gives CASSPGHLRNTEAFF.

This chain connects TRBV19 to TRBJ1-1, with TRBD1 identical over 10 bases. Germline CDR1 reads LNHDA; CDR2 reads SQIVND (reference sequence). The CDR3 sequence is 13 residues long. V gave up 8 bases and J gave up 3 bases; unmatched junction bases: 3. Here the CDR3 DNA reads TGTGCCAGTGAAGACAGGGGGCACACTGAAGCTTTCTTT. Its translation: CASEDRGHTEAFF. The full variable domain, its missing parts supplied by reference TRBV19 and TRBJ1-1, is DGGITQSPKYLFRKEGQNVTLSCEQNLNHDAMYWYRQDPGQGLRLIYYSQIVNDFQKGDIAEGYSVSREKKESFPLTVTSAQKNPTAFYLCASEDRGHTEAFFGQGTRLTVV.

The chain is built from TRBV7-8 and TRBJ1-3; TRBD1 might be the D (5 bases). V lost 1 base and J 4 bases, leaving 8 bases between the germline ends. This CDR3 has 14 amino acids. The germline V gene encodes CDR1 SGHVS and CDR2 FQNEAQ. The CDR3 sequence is CASSLGTTGNTIYF. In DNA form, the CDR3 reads TGTGCCAGCAGCTTAGGGACAACAGGAAACACCATATATTTT.

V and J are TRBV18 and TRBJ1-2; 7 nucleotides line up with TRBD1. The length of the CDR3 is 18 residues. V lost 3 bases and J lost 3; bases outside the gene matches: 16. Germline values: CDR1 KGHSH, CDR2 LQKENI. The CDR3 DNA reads TGTGCCAGCTCACCCATACCGGGACAGCCTACTACTGACTATGGCTACACCTTC. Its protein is CASSPIPGQPTTDYGYTF.

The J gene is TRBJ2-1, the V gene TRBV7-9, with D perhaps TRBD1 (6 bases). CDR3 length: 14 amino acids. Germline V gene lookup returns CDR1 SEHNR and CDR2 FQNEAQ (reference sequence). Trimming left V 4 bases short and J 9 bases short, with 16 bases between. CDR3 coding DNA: TGTGCCAGCAGCTCGGGACATCTCGCTGGTGAGCAGTTCTTC. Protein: CASSSGHLAGEQFF.

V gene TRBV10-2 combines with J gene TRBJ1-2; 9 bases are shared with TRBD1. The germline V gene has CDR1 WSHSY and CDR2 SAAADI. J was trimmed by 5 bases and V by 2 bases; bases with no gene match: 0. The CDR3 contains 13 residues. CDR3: CASSEDRGYGYTF. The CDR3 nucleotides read TGCGCCAGCAGTGAGGACAGGGGGTATGGCTACACCTTC.

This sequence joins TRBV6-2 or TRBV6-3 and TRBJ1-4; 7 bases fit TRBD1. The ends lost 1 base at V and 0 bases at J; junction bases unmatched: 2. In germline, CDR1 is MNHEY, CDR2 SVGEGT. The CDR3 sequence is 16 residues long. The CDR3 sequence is CASSYLGQTTNEKLFF. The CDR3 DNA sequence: TGTGCCAGCAGTTACTTGGGACAGACAACTAATGAAAAACTGTTTTTT.

The CDR3 DNA sequence: TGCGCCAGCAGCTTAGAGACATTGGGCTACGAGCAGTACTTC. Residues: CASSLETLGYEQYF. This chain uses TRBV5-1 with TRBJ2-7; D remains ambiguous. Germline CDR1 reads SGHRS; CDR2 reads YFSETQ. This CDR3 region has 14 residues. The V end lost 2 bases, the J end lost 3 bases, and 12 bases lay between the germline ends.

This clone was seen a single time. Here the CDR3 DNA reads TGCGCCAGCAGCTTGGTCCCCAACACAGATACGCAGTATTTT. Protein sequence: CASSLVPNTDTQYF. The J gene is TRBJ2-3, the V gene TRBV5-1; D is uncertain. Germline CDR1 and CDR2: SGHRS and YFSETQ. The CDR3 is made up of 14 amino acids. V dropped 0 bases and J dropped 2 bases, with 7 bases sitting between them.

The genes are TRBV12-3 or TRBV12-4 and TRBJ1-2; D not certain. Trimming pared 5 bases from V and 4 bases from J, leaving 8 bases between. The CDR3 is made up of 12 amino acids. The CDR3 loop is CASSLGSYGYTF. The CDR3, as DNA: TGTGCCAGCAGTCTCGGGTCCTATGGCTACACCTTC.

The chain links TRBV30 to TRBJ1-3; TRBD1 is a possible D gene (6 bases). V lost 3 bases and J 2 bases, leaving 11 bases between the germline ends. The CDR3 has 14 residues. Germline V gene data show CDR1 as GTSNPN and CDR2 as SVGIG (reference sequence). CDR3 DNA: TGTGCCTGGAGCGTCGACAGGACTGGAAACACCATATATTTT. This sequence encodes CAWSVDRTGNTIYF.

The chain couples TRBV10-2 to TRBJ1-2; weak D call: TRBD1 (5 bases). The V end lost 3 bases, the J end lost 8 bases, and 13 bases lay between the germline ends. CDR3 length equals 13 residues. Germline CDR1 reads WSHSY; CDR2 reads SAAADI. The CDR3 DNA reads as TGCGCCAGCAGTGAACAGGCAGCCGGGGGCTACACCTTC. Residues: CASSEQAAGGYTF.